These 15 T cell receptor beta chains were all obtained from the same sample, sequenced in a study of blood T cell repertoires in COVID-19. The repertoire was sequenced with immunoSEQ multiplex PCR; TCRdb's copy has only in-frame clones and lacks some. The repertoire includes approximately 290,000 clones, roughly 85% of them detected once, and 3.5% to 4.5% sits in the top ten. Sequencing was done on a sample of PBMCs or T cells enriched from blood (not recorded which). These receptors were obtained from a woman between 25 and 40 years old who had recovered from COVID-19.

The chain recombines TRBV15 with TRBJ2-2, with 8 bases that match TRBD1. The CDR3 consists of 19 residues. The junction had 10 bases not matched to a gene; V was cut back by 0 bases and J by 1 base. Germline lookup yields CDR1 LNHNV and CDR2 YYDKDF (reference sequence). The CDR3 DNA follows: TGTGCCACCAGCAGAGAAGGGACAGGCTCCTCACTGAACACCGGGGAGCTGTTTTTT. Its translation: CATSREGTGSSLNTGELFF.

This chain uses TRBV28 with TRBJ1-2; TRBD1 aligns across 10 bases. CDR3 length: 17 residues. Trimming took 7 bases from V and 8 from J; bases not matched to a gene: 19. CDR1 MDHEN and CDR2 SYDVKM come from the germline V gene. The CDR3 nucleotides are TGTGCCAGCACCCCCAAAGGCGGACAGGGGGTTCTTGGGGGCTACACCTTC. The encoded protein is CASTPKGGQGVLGGYTF.

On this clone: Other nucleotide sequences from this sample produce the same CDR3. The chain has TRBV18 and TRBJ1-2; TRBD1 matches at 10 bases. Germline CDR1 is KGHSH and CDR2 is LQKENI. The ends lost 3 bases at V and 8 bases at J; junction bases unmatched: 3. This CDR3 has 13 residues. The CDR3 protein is CASSPGTGEGYTF. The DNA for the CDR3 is TGTGCCAGCTCACCCGGGACAGGGGAGGGCTACACCTTC.

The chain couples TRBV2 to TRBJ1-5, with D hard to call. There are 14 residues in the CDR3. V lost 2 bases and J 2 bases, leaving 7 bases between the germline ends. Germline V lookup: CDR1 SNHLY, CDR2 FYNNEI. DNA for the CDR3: TGTGCCAGCAGTGAACAGGTTGGCAATCAGCCCCAGCATTTT. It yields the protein CASSEQVGNQPQHF. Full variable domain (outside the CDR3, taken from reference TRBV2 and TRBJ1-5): EPEVTQTPSHQVTQMGQEVILRCVPISNHLYFYWYRQILGQKVEFLVSFYNNEISEKSEIFDDQFSVERPDGSNFTLKIRSTKLEDSAMYFCASSEQVGNQPQHFGDGTRLSIL.

The CDR3 DNA is TGTGCCAGCAGTTCCCCAGGGAGGGGGAACACTGAAGCTTTCTTT. Protein: CASSSPGRGNTEAFF. V usage is TRBV28 and J usage is TRBJ1-1, with D perhaps TRBD1 (5 bases). Germline loops: CDR1 MDHEN, CDR2 SYDVKM. The length of the CDR3 is 15 residues. V lost 4 bases, J lost 1 base, and 13 bases lay in between.

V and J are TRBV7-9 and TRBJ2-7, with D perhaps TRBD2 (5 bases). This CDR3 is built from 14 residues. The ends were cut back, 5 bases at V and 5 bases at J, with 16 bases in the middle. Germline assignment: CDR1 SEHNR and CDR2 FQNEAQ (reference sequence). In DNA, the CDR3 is TGTGCCAGCAGCGCGAGCGGAGATGTCGACGAGCAGTACTTC. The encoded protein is CASSASGDVDEQYF.

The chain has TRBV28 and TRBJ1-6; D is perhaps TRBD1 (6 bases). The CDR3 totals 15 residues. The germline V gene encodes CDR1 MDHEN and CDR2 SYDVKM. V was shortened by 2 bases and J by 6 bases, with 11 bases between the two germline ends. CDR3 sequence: CASSLRGQINSPLHF. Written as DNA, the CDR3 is TGTGCCAGCAGTTTAAGGGGACAAATTAATTCACCCCTCCACTTT.

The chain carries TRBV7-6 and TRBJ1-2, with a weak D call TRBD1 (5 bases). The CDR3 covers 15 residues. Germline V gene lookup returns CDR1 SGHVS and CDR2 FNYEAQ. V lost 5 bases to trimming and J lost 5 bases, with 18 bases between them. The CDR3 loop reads CASSPGGGTRYGYTF. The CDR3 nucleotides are TGTGCCAGCAGCCCTGGCGGAGGGACGAGGTATGGCTACACCTTC.

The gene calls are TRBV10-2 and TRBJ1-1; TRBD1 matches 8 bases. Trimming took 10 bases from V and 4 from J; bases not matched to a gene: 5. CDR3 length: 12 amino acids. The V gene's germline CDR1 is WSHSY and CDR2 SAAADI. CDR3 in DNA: TGCGCCACCCGAACAGGGGGCACTGAAGCTTTCTTT. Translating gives CATRTGGTEAFF.

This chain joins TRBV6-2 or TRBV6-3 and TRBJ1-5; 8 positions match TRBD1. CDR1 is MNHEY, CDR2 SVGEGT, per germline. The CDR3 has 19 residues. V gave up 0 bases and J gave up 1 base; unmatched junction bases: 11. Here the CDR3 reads CASSYSNGQGGWSNQPQHF. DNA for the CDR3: TGTGCCAGCAGTTACTCGAATGGACAGGGTGGATGGAGCAATCAGCCCCAGCATTTT.

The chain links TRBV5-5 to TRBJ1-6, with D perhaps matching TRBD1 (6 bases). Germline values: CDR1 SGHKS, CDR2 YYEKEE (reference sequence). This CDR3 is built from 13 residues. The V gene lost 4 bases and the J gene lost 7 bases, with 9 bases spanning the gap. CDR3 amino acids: CASSVTGNSPLHF. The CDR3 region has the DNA TGTGCCAGCAGCGTTACAGGGAATTCACCCCTCCACTTT.

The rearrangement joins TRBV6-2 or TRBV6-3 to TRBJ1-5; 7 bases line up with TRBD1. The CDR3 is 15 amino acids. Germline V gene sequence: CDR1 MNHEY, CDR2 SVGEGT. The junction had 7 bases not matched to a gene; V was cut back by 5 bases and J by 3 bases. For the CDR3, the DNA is TGTGCCAGCAGTCGTACAGGGGTCCTCAATCAGCCCCAGCATTTT. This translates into CASSRTGVLNQPQHF.

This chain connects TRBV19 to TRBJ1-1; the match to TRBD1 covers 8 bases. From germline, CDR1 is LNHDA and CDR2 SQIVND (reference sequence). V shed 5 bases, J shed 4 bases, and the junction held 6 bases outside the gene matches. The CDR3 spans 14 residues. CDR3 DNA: TGTGCCAGTAGTGGACAGGGCTTGGTCACTGAAGCTTTCTTT. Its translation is CASSGQGLVTEAFF.

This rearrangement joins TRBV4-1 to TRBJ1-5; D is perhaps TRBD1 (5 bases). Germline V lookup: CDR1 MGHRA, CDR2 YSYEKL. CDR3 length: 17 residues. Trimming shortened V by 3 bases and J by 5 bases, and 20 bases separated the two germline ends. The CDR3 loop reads CASSQGRQGKKDQPQHF. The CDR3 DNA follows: TGCGCCAGCAGCCAGGGTCGTCAGGGTAAAAAGGATCAGCCCCAGCATTTT.

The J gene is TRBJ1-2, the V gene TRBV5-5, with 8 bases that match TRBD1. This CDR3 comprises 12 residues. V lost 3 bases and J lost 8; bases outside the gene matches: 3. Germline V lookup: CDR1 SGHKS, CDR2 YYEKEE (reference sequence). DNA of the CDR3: TGTGCCAGCAGCTCGACAGGGGACGGCTACACCTTC. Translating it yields CASSSTGDGYTF.